One sample yielded the 25 T cell receptor beta chains listed below, sequenced in a study of cytomegalovirus exposure and HLA in healthy donors. PCR amplification relied on 60 Vbeta primers (plus 13 Jbeta primers). Only in-frame clones appear in the TCRdb table, and some are missing; sequencing was by immunoSEQ multiplex PCR. The sample shows some 110,000 clones, around three quarters of them seen only once. The sequenced sample was PBMCs. The source is a man aged 35-49 years in good health and CMV-seronegative.

The J gene is TRBJ2-7, the V gene TRBV6-1, with D maybe TRBD2 (6 bases). This CDR3 is 15 amino acids long. Germline CDR1 is MNHNS and CDR2 is SASEGT. Between the trimmed V and J ends, which lost 6 bases and 6 bases, there was a span of 21 bases. The chain's CDR3 is CASRSAPGGSSEQYF. Written as DNA, the CDR3 is TGTGCCAGCAGGTCGGCGCCAGGAGGGTCAAGCGAGCAGTACTTC.

The CDR3 loop is CASSFLTNEKLFF. The CDR3 DNA is TGTGCCAGCAGCTTCTTAACTAATGAAAAACTGTTTTTT. The chain combines TRBV7-2 with TRBJ1-4, with D unclear. V was cut by 3 bases and J by 1 base, with 3 bases left in between. This CDR3 is 13 amino acids long. Germline assignment: CDR1 SGHTA and CDR2 FQGNSA.

The genes are TRBV7-7 and TRBJ1-1; D might be TRBD1 (6 bases). There are 15 residues in the CDR3. Germline-derived CDR1 and CDR2 are SSHAT and FNYEAQ (reference sequence). The germline V and J ends were trimmed by 5 bases and 4 bases, with 17 bases remaining between them. Here the CDR3 reads CASSPPGGEGTEAFF. Here the CDR3 DNA reads TGTGCCAGCAGCCCGCCGGGGGGCGAAGGCACTGAAGCTTTCTTT.

This rearrangement joins TRBV12-2 to TRBJ1-2; whether TRBD1, the table's D call, matches the DNA was not checked. TRBV12-2 is listed as a pseudogene. The CDR3 runs to 15 residues. CDR3 nucleotides: TGTGCAAGTCGCTTAACACAGGGGGCTTTCTATGGCTACACCTTC. It yields the protein CASRLTQGAFYGYTF.

The chain recombines TRBV6-1 with TRBJ2-5; no clear D. CDR1 and CDR2 from the germline V gene are MNHNS and SASEGT. V lost 3 bases, J lost 0 bases, and 14 bases lay in between. There are 16 residues in the CDR3. In nucleotides, the CDR3 is TGTGCCAGCAGTGAGTGGGCAGAGACGTACCAAGAGACCCAGTACTTC. As protein: CASSEWAETYQETQYF.

The V call is TRBV5-1, the J call TRBJ2-2; the D gene is possibly TRBD2 (6 bases). V was trimmed by 2 bases and J by 2 bases, leaving 10 bases between them. The CDR3 is 15 residues long. From germline, CDR1 is SGHRS and CDR2 YFSETQ. The CDR3 here is CASSFASVNTGELFF. The CDR3 nucleotides read TGCGCCAGCAGCTTTGCTAGCGTAAACACCGGGGAGCTGTTTTTT.

The CDR3 here is CASSSGAQNTGELFF. The CDR3 DNA reads TGTGCCAGCAGCTCAGGGGCACAGAACACCGGGGAGCTGTTTTTT. This chain uses TRBV7-6 with TRBJ2-2; D is perhaps TRBD1 (6 bases). Germline V CDR1 and CDR2: SGHVS, FNYEAQ. The CDR3 sequence is 15 residues long. Between the trimmed V and J ends, which lost 4 bases and 1 base, there was a span of 10 bases. The whole variable domain, filled in from reference TRBV7-6 and TRBJ2-2, reads GAGVSQSPRYKVTKRGQDVALRCDPISGHVSLYWYRQALGQGPEFLTYFNYEAQQDKSGLPNDRFSAERPEGSISTLTIQRTEQRDSAMYRCASSSGAQNTGELFFGEGSRLTVL.

This clone was seen a few times. V is TRBV11-2 and J is TRBJ1-2; TRBD1 agrees at 9 bases. CDR3 length: 15 residues. The germline gives CDR1 SGHAT, CDR2 FQNNGV. V shed 5 bases, J shed 8 bases, and the junction held 12 bases outside the gene matches. This CDR3 is CASSPGGGQGQGYTF. DNA of the CDR3: TGTGCCAGCAGCCCGGGGGGCGGACAGGGGCAGGGCTACACCTTC.

V gene TRBV4-1 combines with J gene TRBJ2-7; D perhaps matches TRBD2 (5 bases). CDR1 is MGHRA and CDR2 is YSYEKL in the germline V gene. This CDR3 has 14 amino acids. The V end was cut by 5 bases, the J end by 3 bases, with 14 bases between. CDR3 loop: CASSSGSGYYEQYF. The CDR3 DNA reads TGCGCCAGCAGCAGCGGCTCAGGTTACTACGAGCAGTACTTC.

The chain joins TRBV5-1 to TRBJ1-5; D not resolved. The germline V gene has CDR1 SGHRS and CDR2 YFSETQ. Between the trimmed V and J ends, which lost 6 bases and 0 bases, there was a span of 13 bases. The CDR3 has 15 amino acids. The CDR3: CASTPGLDSNQPQHF. The CDR3 DNA reads TGCGCCAGCACTCCGGGTTTGGATAGCAATCAGCCCCAGCATTTT.

The chain joins TRBV28 to TRBJ1-4; 7 nucleotides align to TRBD1. The length of the CDR3 is 15 residues. Germline lookup yields CDR1 MDHEN and CDR2 SYDVKM. J lost 3 bases, V lost 6 bases, and 7 bases had no gene match. The CDR3 region has the DNA TGTGCCAGCAGCTTGGCAGGGGGACCTAATGAAAAACTGTTTTTT. It yields the protein CASSLAGGPNEKLFF. Based on the CDR3 plus reference TRBV28 and TRBJ1-4, the full variable domain is DVKVTQSSRYLVKRTGEKVFLECVQDMDHENMFWYRQDPGLGLRLIYFSYDVKMKEKGDIPEGYSVSREKKERFSLILESASTNQTSMYLCASSLAGGPNEKLFFGSGTQLSVL.

The count of this clone is one. This sequence joins TRBV18 and TRBJ2-7; TRBD1 agrees at 8 bases. Germline CDR1 is KGHSH and CDR2 is LQKENI. CDR3 length equals 14 residues. Unmatched junction bases numbered 6, after V lost 6 bases and J lost 2 bases. The CDR3 sequence is CASSQGQGPYEQYF. CDR3 sequence (DNA): TGTGCCAGCTCCCAAGGACAGGGCCCCTACGAGCAGTACTTC.

The CDR3 spells CASSRSTQLSYGYTF. The CDR3 coding sequence is TGTGCCAGTAGTAGGAGCACACAATTGAGCTATGGCTACACCTTC. The rearrangement links TRBV19 to TRBJ1-2; D gene ambiguous. The CDR3 runs 15 residues. The V end lost 4 bases, the J end lost 4 bases, and 16 bases lay between the germline ends. Germline-derived CDR1 and CDR2 are LNHDA and SQIVND (reference sequence).

The V gene is TRBV30, the J gene TRBJ1-4, with D hard to call. With 3 bases removed from V and 8 bases from J, the gap between germline ends came to 7 bases. Looked up from germline, CDR1 is GTSNPN and CDR2 is SVGIG (reference sequence). The CDR3 has 11 amino acids. The CDR3 is CAWREREKLFF. The CDR3 DNA reads TGTGCCTGGAGAGAGAGGGAAAAACTGTTTTTT. Full variable domain (remainder filled in from reference TRBV30 and TRBJ1-4): SQTIHQWPATLVQPVGSPLSLECTVEGTSNPNLYWYRQAAGRGLQLLFYSVGIGQISSEVPQNLSASRPQDRQFILSSKKLLLSDSGFYLCAWREREKLFFGSGTQLSVL.

This chain connects TRBV19 to TRBJ2-3; D uncertain. The CDR3 totals 13 residues. The V gene lost 6 bases and the J gene lost 1 base, with 8 bases spanning the gap. From germline, CDR1 is LNHDA and CDR2 SQIVND (reference sequence). The CDR3 DNA is TGTGCCAGTAGACCCGCAGGCACAGATACGCAGTATTTT. It yields the protein CASRPAGTDTQYF.

The chain joins TRBV5-6 to TRBJ1-4; D call uncertain. The germline gives CDR1 SGHDT, CDR2 YYEEEE. V was trimmed by 1 base and J by 8 bases, leaving 15 bases between them. CDR3 size: 15 residues. CDR3 protein: CASSLTVGYGEKLFF. The CDR3 DNA sequence: TGTGCCAGCAGCTTGACAGTCGGATATGGAGAAAAACTGTTTTTT.

The J gene is TRBJ2-3, the V gene TRBV5-4, with D possibly TRBD1 on 6 matching bases. V lost 9 bases, J lost 9 bases, and 23 bases lay in between. Looked up from germline, CDR1 is SGHNT and CDR2 is YYREEE (reference sequence). The CDR3 sequence is 14 residues long. CDR3 in DNA: TGTGCCACACGAGGGGGAGCCGCACGTGGAACGCAGTATTTT. As protein: CATRGGAARGTQYF.

The chain recombines TRBV11-2 with TRBJ1-4; D possibly corresponds to TRBD1 (6 bases). The length of the CDR3 is 15 residues. The germline CDR1 and CDR2 sequences are SGHAT and FQNNGV. Trimming took 5 bases from V and 6 from J, leaving 16 bases between them. CDR3 protein: CASSLGAGVYEKLFF. The CDR3 bases are TGTGCCAGCAGCCTTGGGGCAGGGGTGTATGAAAAACTGTTTTTT.

This clone has only a few counts. The sample contains more than one DNA sequence encoding this CDR3. The rearrangement joins TRBV7-8 to TRBJ2-5; D is perhaps TRBD2 (6 bases). Germline V gene lookup returns CDR1 SGHVS and CDR2 FQNEAQ. CDR3 size: 12 residues. V was clipped by 3 bases and J by 5 bases, with 7 bases between them. The CDR3 region is CASSFLAETQYF. DNA of the CDR3: TGTGCCAGCAGCTTTCTAGCGGAGACCCAGTACTTC.

The chain has TRBV6-5 and TRBJ1-2; the match to TRBD1 covers 9 bases. The trim removed 1 base at V and 2 bases at J, leaving 2 bases unmatched. There are 15 residues in the CDR3. Germline CDR1 MNHEY, CDR2 SVGAGI. CDR3 nucleotide sequence: TGTGCCAGCAGTTACTACAGGGGGCTCAACTATGGCTACACCTTC. It encodes CASSYYRGLNYGYTF.

This rearrangement joins TRBV6-5 to TRBJ1-5, with D possibly matching TRBD1 (6 bases). The ends were cut back, 8 bases at V and 0 bases at J, with 8 bases in the middle. From germline, CDR1 is MNHEY and CDR2 SVGAGI. The CDR3 is 13 amino acids. In nucleotides, the CDR3 is TGTGCCAGCGGGGGCCCTAGCAATCAGCCCCAGCATTTT. This translates into CASGGPSNQPQHF.

This clone showed up just a few times. The chain carries TRBV5-1 and TRBJ2-2; 8 bases map to TRBD1. The CDR3 contains 16 residues. CDR1 is SGHRS and CDR2 is YFSETQ in the germline V gene. J was trimmed by 7 bases and V by 6 bases; bases with no gene match: 14. CDR3 DNA sequence: TGCGCCAGCACACCAGGGGGGCAGGGGGCCGGCGGGGAGCTGTTTTTT. Translation: CASTPGGQGAGGELFF.

The rearrangement joins TRBV9 to TRBJ1-2; D call uncertain. The ends were cut back, 0 bases at V and 0 bases at J, with 6 bases in the middle. Germline V gene sequence: CDR1 SGDLS, CDR2 YYNGEE. There are 14 residues in the CDR3. The CDR3 DNA reads as TGTGCCAGCAGCGTAGGTCCAGCTAACTATGGCTACACCTTC. It translates to CASSVGPANYGYTF.

The CDR3 DNA follows: TGTGCCAGCAGCTTATTTAGAAATGAGCAGTTCTTC. Amino acids: CASSLFRNEQFF. The V gene is TRBV7-2, the J gene TRBJ2-1; no clear D gene. Trimming removed 2 bases at V and 7 bases at J, with 6 bases between. The CDR3 runs 12 residues. Germline CDR1 reads SGHTA; CDR2 reads FQGNSA.

The CDR3 is CASSRRRTGPQHF. In DNA form, the CDR3 reads TGTGCCAGCAGCCGGAGGCGGACAGGGCCCCAGCATTTT. This rearrangement joins TRBV5-6 to TRBJ1-5, with 7 bases matching TRBD1. Trimming removed 4 bases from V and 9 bases from J; junction bases left unmatched: 7. This CDR3 comprises 13 residues. CDR1 is SGHDT and CDR2 is YYEEEE in the germline V gene.